The rows below give T cell receptor beta chains drawn from one sample of a study of T-cell memory formation after mild COVID-19. A single record per CDR3 protein comes from TCRdb applying MiXCR to the 5' RACE reads. The sample includes over 450,000 distinct CDR3 sequences, roughly 21% of them seen just once. Sequenced material: PBMCs or a T cell subset sorted from them (not recorded which). The source of these receptors is an adult woman who had mild COVID-19 (a few samples of this study predate the infection). Cell type and time point are not known. Each CDR3 is given with its conserved first and last residue. The D gene is left open where the match is weak. The size of a clone is reported for some rows only, either as once, few or many, or as a class for expanded clones.

d_gene | j_gene | v_gene | abundance | CDR3aa | CDR3nt
- | TRBJ2-5 | TRBV12-3/TRBV12-4 | few | CASRGRNQETQYF | TGTGCCAGCAGGGGCAGGAACCAAGAGACCCAGTACTTC
TRBD1 | TRBJ2-7 | TRBV23-1 | - | CASSQSRDRDRQYF | TGCGCCAGCAGTCAATCCCGGGACAGGGATCGGCAGTACTTC
- | TRBJ2-1 | TRBV6-2/TRBV6-3 | - | CASSLRASALYNEQFF | TGTGCCAGCAGTTTAAGGGCTAGCGCCTTATACAATGAGCAGTTCTTC
TRBD1 | TRBJ2-7 | TRBV12-3/TRBV12-4 | few | CASRRQGLGEQYF | TGTGCCAGCAGGCGACAGGGGCTCGGCGAGCAGTACTTC
TRBD2 | TRBJ2-1 | TRBV24-1 | - | CATSEKRGVYNEQFF | TGTGCCACCAGTGAAAAGCGGGGGGTTTACAATGAGCAGTTCTTC
- | TRBJ1-2 | TRBV7-9 | few | CASSLATGVRGYTF | TGTGCCAGCAGCTTAGCGACGGGGGTTCGTGGCTACACCTTC
- | TRBJ1-1 | TRBV4-1 | - | CASSQIPVLNTEAFF | TGCGCCAGCAGCCAGATCCCCGTACTAAACACTGAAGCTTTCTTT
- | TRBJ1-2 | TRBV4-3 | few | CASSQPGIDGYTF | TGCGCCAGCAGCCAACCAGGGATTGACGGCTACACCTTC
TRBD1 | TRBJ1-2 | TRBV24-1 | few | CATSVGGASGYTF | TGTGCCACCAGTGTAGGGGGCGCGTCTGGCTACACCTTC
- | TRBJ1-6 | TRBV6-6 | - | CARTGANSPLHF | TGTGCCAGGACAGGAGCGAATTCACCCCTCCACTTT
TRBD1 | TRBJ1-2 | TRBV7-8 | - | CASSLGQGASGYTF | TGTGCCAGCAGCTTAGGACAGGGGGCGAGTGGCTACACCTTC
- | TRBJ2-3 | TRBV20-1 | - | CSARPDSTDTQYF | TGCAGTGCTAGACCTGACAGCACAGATACGCAGTATTTT
- | TRBJ1-2 | TRBV6-1 | few | CASSERGQTF | TGTGCCAGCAGTGAACGGGGCCAGACCTTC
- | TRBJ2-7 | TRBV5-1 | many | CASSLGTEPTYEQYF | TGCGCCAGCAGCTTGGGAACAGAGCCCACATACGAGCAGTACTTC
TRBD2 | TRBJ2-3 | TRBV19 | few | CASSMASIAGGLTDTQYF | TGTGCCAGTAGTATGGCGTCTATAGCGGGAGGCTTGACAGATACGCAGTATTTT
TRBD1 | TRBJ2-7 | TRBV9 | many | CASSVATGDEQYF | TGTGCCAGCAGCGTAGCGACAGGGGACGAGCAGTACTTC
- | TRBJ2-1 | TRBV10-3 | few | CAISVTSLNEQFF | TGTGCCATCAGTGTTACTAGCCTCAATGAGCAGTTCTTC
- | TRBJ1-5 | TRBV7-9 | - | CASRKGQPQHF | TGTGCCAGCCGCAAAGGGCAGCCCCAGCATTTT
- | TRBJ2-5 | TRBV7-2 | - | CASSFPASQETQYF | TGTGCCAGCAGCTTTCCAGCCAGCCAAGAGACCCAGTACTTC
TRBD1 | TRBJ1-3 | TRBV19 | few | CASSKGTGRSGNTIYF | TGTGCCAGTAGTAAGGGGACAGGACGCTCTGGAAACACCATATATTTT
- | TRBJ2-6 | TRBV9 | few | CASSASRDSGANVLTF | TGTGCCAGCAGCGCCAGTCGCGACTCTGGGGCCAACGTCCTGACTTTC
- | TRBJ1-2 | TRBV30 | - | CAWREYIDYGYTF | TGTGCCTGGAGAGAATACATTGACTATGGCTACACCTTC
- | TRBJ2-7 | TRBV20-1 | few | CSASPRGREEGQYF | TGCAGTGCTAGTCCCCGTGGGCGCGAGGAGGGGCAGTACTTC
TRBD2 | TRBJ2-5 | TRBV6-5 | few | CASSYSTLAGVGETQYF | TGTGCCAGCAGTTACTCGACTCTAGCGGGGGTAGGGGAGACCCAGTACTTC
- | TRBJ1-1 | TRBV10-3 | - | CAISESLQPNTEAFF | TGTGCCATCAGTGAGTCGCTACAACCGAACACTGAAGCTTTCTTT
- | TRBJ1-6 | TRBV5-4 | - | CASSASLGDNSPLHF | TGTGCCAGCAGCGCCTCTCTGGGGGATAATTCACCCCTCCACTTT
TRBD2 | TRBJ2-1 | TRBV4-2 | - | CASSLSVPSGGPYNEQFF | TGTGCCAGCAGCCTGAGCGTTCCCAGCGGGGGACCATACAATGAGCAGTTCTTC
TRBD1 | TRBJ1-6 | TRBV28 | - | CASTTGQHNSPLHF | TGTGCCAGCACCACGGGACAGCATAATTCACCCCTCCACTTT
- | TRBJ1-1 | TRBV20-1 | few | CSASMAGGGNTEAFF | TGCAGTGCTAGTATGGCTGGGGGAGGGAACACTGAAGCTTTCTTT
TRBD2 | TRBJ2-1 | TRBV6-2/TRBV6-3 | few | CASSYEAGGPTYYNEQFF | TGTGCCAGCAGTTACGAGGCGGGAGGGCCCACTTATTACAATGAGCAGTTCTTC
- | TRBJ2-7 | TRBV5-1 | - | CASSPLGTGSPHEQYF | TGCGCCAGCAGCCCCCTCGGTACAGGGAGCCCCCACGAGCAGTACTTC
- | TRBJ1-5 | TRBV7-8 | few | CASSFGTGDNQPQHF | TGTGCCAGCAGTTTCGGGACGGGGGACAATCAGCCCCAGCATTTT
- | TRBJ2-1 | TRBV4-1 | few | CASSHYGTLSEQFF | TGCGCCAGCAGTCACTACGGGACACTCAGTGAGCAGTTCTTC
TRBD2 | TRBJ2-1 | TRBV15 | few | CATSRETSGRANEQFF | TGTGCCACCAGCAGAGAGACTAGCGGGAGGGCCAATGAGCAGTTCTTC
- | TRBJ2-7 | TRBV6-2/TRBV6-3 | few | CASSSIVGQGGNEQYF | TGTGCCAGCAGTTCCATCGTCGGGCAGGGGGGAAACGAGCAGTACTTC
TRBD2 | TRBJ2-3 | TRBV5-1 | - | CASSFQKTSGVTDTQYF | TGCGCCAGCAGCTTCCAGAAGACTAGCGGGGTCACAGATACGCAGTATTTT
- | TRBJ1-1 | TRBV2 | few | CASAGAVNTEAFF | TGTGCCAGCGCAGGGGCCGTGAACACTGAAGCTTTCTTT